One sample yielded the 21 T cell receptor beta chains listed below, sequenced in a study of shared clonotypes between healthy human individuals. Clones were read by immunoSEQ multiplex PCR, and TCRdb kept only the in-frame ones, dropping some. The data contain around 500,000 clones, around 80% of them singletons. Sequencing used PBMCs. The receptors shown here come from a woman between 40 and 55 years old in good health. Some clones in this sample may be carry-over from other donors' samples.

V usage is TRBV10-3 and J usage is TRBJ2-1; TRBD1 matches at 11 bases. Trimming at V came to 6 bases and at J to 7 bases, leaving 8 bases not matched to a gene. The CDR3 extends over 15 amino acids. CDR1 is ENHRY and CDR2 is SYGVKD in the germline V gene. The CDR3 DNA sequence: TGTGCCATCAGCGCCGGGACAGGGGGGTATAATGAGCAGTTCTTC. It translates to CAISAGTGGYNEQFF.

This sequence joins TRBV19 and TRBJ1-2; D not resolved. The germline V and J ends were trimmed by 0 bases and 6 bases, with 11 bases remaining between them. Germline lookup yields CDR1 LNHDA and CDR2 SQIVND (reference sequence). This CDR3 is 14 amino acids long. This CDR3 reads CASSIDSRVDGYTF. The DNA for the CDR3 is TGTGCCAGTAGTATAGATAGCCGGGTGGATGGCTACACCTTC.

This sequence joins TRBV10-1 and TRBJ2-1; 7 nucleotides align to TRBD1. The germline CDR1 and CDR2 sequences are WNHNN and SYGVQD (reference sequence). V trimming: 2 bases; J trimming: 6 bases; junction bases outside the gene matches: 7. The CDR3 has 15 residues. The CDR3 here is CASSERGGERNEQFF. CDR3 DNA: TGCGCCAGCAGTGAGAGAGGGGGCGAGCGCAATGAGCAGTTCTTC.

For this clone: This is likely an artifact of a read error, given a far larger clone one base away. This chain uses TRBV30 with TRBJ2-7; D could derive from TRBD1 or TRBD2 (5 bases each). This CDR3 region has 13 residues. The germline gives CDR1 GTSNPN, CDR2 SVGIG (reference sequence). The CDR3 DNA follows: TGTGCCTCGCCGGGACCGTCCATCTACAAGCAGTACTTC. It codes for CASPGPSIYKQYF.

The chain is built from TRBV4-2 and TRBJ2-3, with TRBD2 matching 9 bases. This CDR3 spans 16 amino acids. Germline V CDR1 and CDR2: LGHNA, YNFKEQ. The trim removed 4 bases at V and 0 bases at J, leaving 5 bases unmatched. The CDR3 DNA reads as TGTGCCAGCAGCCCCTCGACTAGCGGCAGCACAGATACGCAGTATTTT. This encodes CASSPSTSGSTDTQYF.

V usage is TRBV18 and J usage is TRBJ2-1; D unclear. The V and J ends lost 4 bases and 10 bases respectively, with 8 bases between them. The germline gives CDR1 KGHSH, CDR2 LQKENI. The CDR3 length is 11 residues. This chain's CDR3 is CASSQKREQFF. The CDR3 DNA reads as TGTGCCAGCTCACAAAAAAGAGAGCAGTTCTTC.

The rearrangement joins TRBV5-8 to TRBJ2-7; tentatively, D is TRBD1 or TRBD2 (6 bases each). V was pared by 5 bases and J by 4 bases, with 16 bases between. This CDR3 region has 14 residues. Germline CDR1 and CDR2: SGHTS and YDEGEE. The CDR3 region has the DNA TGTGCCAGCAGACAATGGGGGCGGGGTTACGAGCAGTACTTC. This gives the protein CASRQWGRGYEQYF.

The rearrangement links TRBV5-1 to TRBJ2-3; 11 nucleotides agree with TRBD2. Germline lookup yields CDR1 SGHRS and CDR2 YFSETQ. V gave up 4 bases and J gave up 4 bases; unmatched junction bases: 5. This CDR3 comprises 15 residues. The CDR3 DNA follows: TGCGCCAGCAGCACCCAGACTAGCGGGGCAGATACGCAGTATTTT. Protein product: CASSTQTSGADTQYF.

This clone was recorded a few times. The genes are TRBV11-2 and TRBJ2-2; TRBD1 or TRBD2 may be the D gene (6 bases each). The germline CDR1 and CDR2 sequences are SGHAT and FQNNGV. The CDR3 extends over 16 amino acids. Trimming took off 3 bases at V and 7 bases at J, with 18 bases between the two ends. The CDR3 nucleotides read TGTGCCAGCAGCTTCCAAGGGGGACTTCAGTTCGGGGAGCTGTTTTTT. Its protein product is CASSFQGGLQFGELFF. The variable domain in full, completed from reference TRBV11-2 and TRBJ2-2, reads EAGVAQSPRYKIIEKRQSVAFWCNPISGHATLYWYQQILGQGPKLLIQFQNNGVVDDSQLPKDRFSAERLKGVDSTLKIQPAKLEDSAVYLCASSFQGGLQFGELFFGEGSRLTVL.

This clone appeared a single time. This chain connects TRBV10-1 to TRBJ2-3, with TRBD2 as a possible D gene (6 bases). In germline, CDR1 is WNHNN, CDR2 SYGVQD (reference sequence). V was trimmed by 3 bases and J by 4 bases, leaving 14 bases between them. CDR3 size: 15 residues. Written as DNA, the CDR3 is TGCGCCAGCAGTGAACGTAAGTGGAGGGCAGATACGCAGTATTTT. It translates to CASSERKWRADTQYF.

V and J are TRBV19 and TRBJ1-5; no clear D gene. V was clipped by 0 bases and J by 1 base, with 16 bases between them. CDR3 size: 18 residues. Germline V gene sequence: CDR1 LNHDA, CDR2 SQIVND (reference sequence). CDR3 bases: TGTGCCAGTAGTATAGAATTTTGGCAGGACCAGAGCAATCAGCCCCAGCATTTT. It encodes CASSIEFWQDQSNQPQHF. The whole variable domain, remainder taken from reference TRBV19 and TRBJ1-5, is DGGITQSPKYLFRKEGQNVTLSCEQNLNHDAMYWYRQDPGQGLRLIYYSQIVNDFQKGDIAEGYSVSREKKESFPLTVTSAQKNPTAFYLCASSIEFWQDQSNQPQHFGDGTRLSIL.

The J gene is TRBJ1-2, the V gene TRBV7-2; 7 bases are a match to TRBD1. Germline V gene data show CDR1 as SGHTA and CDR2 as FQGNSA. This CDR3 spans 15 amino acids. After removal of 3 bases from V and 5 bases from J, the junction contained 9 bases not matched to a gene. In DNA form, the CDR3 reads TGTGCCAGCAGCTTCACAGGGGCCGCTAGGTATGGCTACACCTTC. Its protein product is CASSFTGAARYGYTF.

The J gene is TRBJ1-1, the V gene TRBV30, with D perhaps TRBD1 (6 bases). From germline, CDR1 is GTSNPN and CDR2 SVGIG (reference sequence). The CDR3 length is 14 residues. The ends were cut back, 3 bases at V and 1 base at J, with 12 bases in the middle. The CDR3 loop reads CAWSEGQPNTEAFF. The CDR3 coding sequence is TGTGCCTGGAGCGAAGGACAGCCGAACACTGAAGCTTTCTTT.

This clone was detected a few times. This chain uses TRBV5-1 with TRBJ2-2, with 7 bases matching TRBD1. With 0 bases clipped from V and 9 bases from J, the junction kept 5 bases outside the gene matches. Per germline, CDR1 SGHRS and CDR2 YFSETQ. The CDR3 length is 14 residues. This CDR3 is CASSLERGQRELFF. As DNA, the CDR3 is TGCGCCAGCAGCTTGGAAAGGGGGCAGCGGGAGCTGTTTTTT.

The sample holds one count of this clone. CDR3 in amino acids: CAIGASGREETQYF. The CDR3 nucleotides are TGTGCCATAGGAGCTAGCGGGAGAGAAGAGACCCAGTACTTC. This chain links TRBV10-3 with TRBJ2-5; 10 bases are shared with TRBD2. CDR3 length: 14 residues. The trim removed 9 bases at V and 3 bases at J, leaving 7 bases unmatched. The germline V gene has CDR1 ENHRY and CDR2 SYGVKD.

This sequence joins TRBV7-9 and TRBJ2-5; 10 positions agree with TRBD2. In germline, CDR1 is SEHNR, CDR2 FQNEAQ (reference sequence). With 1 base clipped from V and 2 bases from J, the junction kept 10 bases outside the gene matches. The CDR3 is 18 residues long. CDR3 DNA: TGTGCCAGCAGCTTAGTTTCCTCGGGACTAGCGCAACAAGAGACCCAGTACTTC. Amino acids: CASSLVSSGLAQQETQYF.

This clone was counted only a few times. The CDR3 here is CASSFSGRVVDEQFF. The CDR3 DNA reads as TGTGCCAGCAGCTTTAGCGGGAGGGTTGTAGATGAGCAGTTCTTC. The V call is TRBV11-3, the J call TRBJ2-1; 11 positions agree with TRBD2. Germline values: CDR1 SGHNT, CDR2 YENEEA. This CDR3 has 15 residues. J gave up 8 bases and V 3 bases, and 6 bases lay outside the gene matches.

The V call is TRBV19, the J call TRBJ1-5, with D unresolved. Germline CDR1 LNHDA, CDR2 SQIVND (reference sequence). This CDR3 is built from 16 residues. V lost 1 base and J 2 bases, leaving 12 bases between the germline ends. This CDR3 is CASSIGDNEGNQPQHF. In DNA, the CDR3 is TGTGCCAGTAGTATAGGTGACAATGAGGGCAATCAGCCCCAGCATTTT.

This chain uses TRBV6-6 with TRBJ2-3; tentatively, D is TRBD1 (5 bases). The germline V gene has CDR1 MNHNY and CDR2 SVGAGI (reference sequence). The CDR3 sequence is 15 residues long. V was cut by 7 bases and J by 1 base, with 15 bases left in between. The CDR3 bases are TGTGCCAGCACCCTCTTTTGGGGCGGCACAGATACGCAGTATTTT. Translating gives CASTLFWGGTDTQYF.

This clone was recorded once. A far larger clone is just one base off, so this is likely a read error. No conserved phenylalanine or tryptophan is present at the end of the CDR3, so a read error is the likely explanation. V is TRBV27 and J is TRBJ1-2, with 7 bases identical to TRBD1. The CDR3 is 15 amino acids. The V and J ends lost 0 bases and 4 bases, in that order; junction bases with no gene match: 5. The germline gives CDR1 MNHEY, CDR2 SMNVEV (reference sequence). DNA for the CDR3: TGTGCCAGCAGTTTATCGCAGGGGGTGGGCTATGGCTACACCCTC. This encodes CASSLSQGVGYGYTL.

This clone was detected only a few times. The gene calls are TRBV10-2 and TRBJ2-5; D possibly matches TRBD1 or TRBD2 (9 bases each). Trimming removed 2 bases from V and 2 bases from J, with 18 bases in between. Germline CDR1 reads WSHSY; CDR2 reads SAAADI. This CDR3 region has 17 residues. The CDR3 here is CASSEGTGTSQQETQYF. CDR3 in DNA: TGCGCCAGCAGTGAGGGGACAGGGACTAGCCAACAAGAGACCCAGTACTTC.